Reported below is one T cell receptor (beta chain). In the original processing: Amplifying reference gene primers gave estimates of nucleated cell counts. Profiling relied on immunoSEQ multiplex PCR, and the TCRdb table lists in-frame clones only, not all of them. The V and J calls and clone size come from that table; D and trimming were worked out from the DNA. The sample lists some 150,000 clones, around 89% occurring once. The data originate from a study of blood T cell repertoires in COVID-19. Study overall: Italy, Spain and the United States were the sources of the convalescent and acute COVID-19 samples. The analysed material was cDNA or gDNA that came from T cells, B-cell-depleted T cells, or PBMCs.

Trimming took 4 bases from V and 5 from J, leaving 15 bases between them. The CDR3 contains 14 residues. Germline lookup yields CDR1 SGHDT and CDR2 YYEEEE. V and J are TRBV5-6 and TRBJ1-2, with no clear D. Sequences were obtained from peripheral blood. This TCR was sampled from a man in his sixties with active or convalescent COVID-19. The CDR3 is CASSPVLEQYGYTF. CDR3 nucleotide sequence: TGTGCCAGCAGCCCAGTTCTGGAGCAGTATGGCTACACCTTC.